This T cell receptor (beta chain) was recorded in a study of CXCR3-negative and CXCR3-positive naive CD8 T cells. Findings and caveats of the study: Comparison of naive CXCR3-negative and CXCR3-positive cells revealed similar TRBV-TRBJ usage, while memory cells differed. Researchers report CXCR3 expression partially decreased after cryopreservation, with fresh PBMCs used in most assays. CXCR3-negative naive cells had less hydrophobic TRB CDR3s than did CXCR3-positive naive cells. Relative to memory CD8+ cells, whose diversity was much lower, both naive subsets had comparably high diversity.

CDR3 length equals 14 residues. CDR1 WSHSY and CDR2 SAAADI come from the germline V gene. TRB cDNA libraries were made by UMI-labeled 5' RACE. Reprocessing the 5' RACE reads, TCRdb reports a single entry for every CDR3 protein and omits DNA. There are about 89,000 distinct CDR3 sequences in the sample, with approximately 0.5% held by the top ten. As for this clonotype: Antigen: not known.

Definition of naive CD8+ T cells rested on a CD45RO-CCR7+CD27+CD95- profile. This receptor was identified in a human donor in good health. Some clones in this sample may be carry-over from other donors' samples. The sample taken for sequencing was naive CXCR3+ CD8+ T cells from blood. Subset described: CD45RO-CCR7+CD27+CD95- naive CD8+ T cells expressing CXCR3 (TNR3+). The chain combines TRBV10-2 with TRBJ2-7; no DNA is available, so the TRBD1 call from TCRdb remains unchecked. This chain's CDR3 is CASSLGQMTYEQYF.